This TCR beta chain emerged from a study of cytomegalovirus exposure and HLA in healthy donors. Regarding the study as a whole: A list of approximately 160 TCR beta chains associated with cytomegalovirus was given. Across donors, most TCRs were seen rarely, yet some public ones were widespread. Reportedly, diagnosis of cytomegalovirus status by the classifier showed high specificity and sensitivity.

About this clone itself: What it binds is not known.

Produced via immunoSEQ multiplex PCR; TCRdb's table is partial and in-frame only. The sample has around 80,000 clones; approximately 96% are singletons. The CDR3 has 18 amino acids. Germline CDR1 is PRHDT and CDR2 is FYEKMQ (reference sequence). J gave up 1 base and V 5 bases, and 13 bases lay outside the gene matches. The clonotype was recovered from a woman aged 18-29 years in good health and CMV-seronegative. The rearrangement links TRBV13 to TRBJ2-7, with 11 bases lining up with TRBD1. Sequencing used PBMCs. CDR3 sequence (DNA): TGTGCCAGCAGCGGAACCGGGACAGGGGGTGCGGAGTCCTACGAGCAGTACTTC. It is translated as CASSGTGTGGAESYEQYF.